The source of this T cell receptor (beta chain) is a study of T cells after yellow fever vaccination. In this sample, this clonotype turned up a few times. TCRdb re-analysed the 5' RACE reads in MiXCR, keeping a single row per CDR3 protein. This repertoire shows under 400,000 distinct CDR3 sequences, around a tenth found once; its top ten account for roughly a sixth. The V gene lost 0 bases and the J gene lost 4 bases, with 10 bases spanning the gap. This CDR3 has 15 residues. The germline CDR1 and CDR2 sequences are SGHRS and YFSETQ. This chain connects TRBV5-1 to TRBJ2-2; D not certain. This receptor was identified in a man between 18 and 29 years old who received the YFV17D yellow fever vaccine. The source was PBMCs, collected on the day of the first yellow fever vaccination. The CDR3 spells CASSLDARGTGELFF. The CDR3 nucleotides are TGCGCCAGCAGCTTGGACGCCCGCGGCACCGGGGAGCTGTTTTTT. The whole variable domain, filled in from reference TRBV5-1 and TRBJ2-2, reads KAGVTQTPRYLIKTRGQQVTLSCSPISGHRSVSWYQQTPGQGLQFLFEYFSETQRNKGNFPGRFSGRQFSNSRSEMNVSTLELGDSALYLCASSLDARGTGELFFGEGSRLTVL.